This T cell receptor beta chain appears in the sequencing data of a study of OX40 agonist ivuxolimab in advanced cancers. Study-wide context: Those treated in dose escalation had hepatocellular carcinoma, melanoma, renal cell cancer or head and neck cancer. Partial responses, seen in three patients, involved one hepatocellular carcinoma and two cutaneous melanomas. Averaging 60 years in age, with a range of 23 to 79, the cohort was 65% to 85% male. Anti-PD-1, anti-PD-L1 or anti-CTLA-4 therapy given earlier was allowed, and over 35% had some.

The CDR3 covers 15 residues. CDR1 and CDR2 (germline): ENHRY, SYGVKD. V was shortened by 4 bases and J by 6 bases, with 16 bases between the two germline ends. The repertoire was sequenced with immunoSEQ multiplex PCR; TCRdb's copy has only in-frame clones and lacks some. The data contain 55,000 to 75,000 clones, over 65% of them seen just once; the ten biggest clones take up roughly 2.1%. This receptor was identified in an adult with an advanced solid tumor such as melanoma, head and neck, liver or kidney cancer. V and J are TRBV10-3 and TRBJ2-1; D remains unclear. The starting material was CD4+ or CD8+ T cells sorted from blood, obtained in a trial of the OX40 agonist ivuxolimab. The CDR3, as DNA: TGTGCCATCAGTGTCGCTTCGGGTGCCCCCAATGAGCAGTTCTTC. Translated: CAISVASGAPNEQFF.